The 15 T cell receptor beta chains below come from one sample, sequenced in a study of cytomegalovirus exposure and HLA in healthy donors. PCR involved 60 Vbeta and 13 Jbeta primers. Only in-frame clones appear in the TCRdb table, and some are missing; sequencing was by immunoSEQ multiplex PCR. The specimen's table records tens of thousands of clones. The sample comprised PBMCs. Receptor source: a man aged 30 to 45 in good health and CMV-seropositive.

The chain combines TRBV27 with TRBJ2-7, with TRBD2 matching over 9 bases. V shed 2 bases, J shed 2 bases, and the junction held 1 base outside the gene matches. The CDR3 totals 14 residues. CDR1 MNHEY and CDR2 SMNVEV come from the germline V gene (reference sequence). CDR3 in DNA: TGTGCCAGCAGTTTACTAGCGGGAACCTACGAGCAGTACTTC. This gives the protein CASSLLAGTYEQYF.

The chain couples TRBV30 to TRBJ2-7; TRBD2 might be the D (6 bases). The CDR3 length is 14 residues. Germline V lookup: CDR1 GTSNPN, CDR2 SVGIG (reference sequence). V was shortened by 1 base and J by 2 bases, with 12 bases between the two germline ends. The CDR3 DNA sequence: TGTGCCTGGAGTGCCGGGACTCATACCTACGAGCAGTACTTC. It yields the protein CAWSAGTHTYEQYF.

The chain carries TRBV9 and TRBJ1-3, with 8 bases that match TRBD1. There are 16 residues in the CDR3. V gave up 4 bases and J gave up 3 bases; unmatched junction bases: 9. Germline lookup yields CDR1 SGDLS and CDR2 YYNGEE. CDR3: CASSPRQGLYGNTIYF. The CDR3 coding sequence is TGTGCCAGCAGCCCTCGACAGGGGTTATATGGAAACACCATATATTTT.

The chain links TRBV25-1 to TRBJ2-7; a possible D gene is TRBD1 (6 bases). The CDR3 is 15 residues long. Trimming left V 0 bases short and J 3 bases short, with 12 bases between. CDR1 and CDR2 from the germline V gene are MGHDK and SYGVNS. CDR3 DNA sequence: TGTGCCAGCAGTGAATACAGGGGTGCGGACTACGAGCAGTACTTC. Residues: CASSEYRGADYEQYF.

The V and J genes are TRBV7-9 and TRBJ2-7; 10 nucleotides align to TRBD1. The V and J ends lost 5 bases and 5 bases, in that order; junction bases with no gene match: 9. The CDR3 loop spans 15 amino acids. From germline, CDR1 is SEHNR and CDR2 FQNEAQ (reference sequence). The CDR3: CASSPTGGGLDEQYF. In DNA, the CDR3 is TGTGCCAGCAGCCCGACAGGGGGCGGACTTGACGAGCAGTACTTC. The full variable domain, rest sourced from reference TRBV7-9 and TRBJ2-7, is DTGVSQNPRHKITKRGQNVTFRCDPISEHNRLYWYRQTLGQGPEFLTYFQNEAQLEKSRLLSDRFSAERPKGSFSTLEIQRTEQGDSAMYLCASSPTGGGLDEQYFGPGTRLTVT.

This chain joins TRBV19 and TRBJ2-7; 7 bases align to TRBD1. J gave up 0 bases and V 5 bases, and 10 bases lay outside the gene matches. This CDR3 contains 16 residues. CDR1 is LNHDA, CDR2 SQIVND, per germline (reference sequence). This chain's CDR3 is CASSPGTDPASYEQYF. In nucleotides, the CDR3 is TGTGCCAGTAGTCCTGGGACAGACCCTGCCTCCTACGAGCAGTACTTC.

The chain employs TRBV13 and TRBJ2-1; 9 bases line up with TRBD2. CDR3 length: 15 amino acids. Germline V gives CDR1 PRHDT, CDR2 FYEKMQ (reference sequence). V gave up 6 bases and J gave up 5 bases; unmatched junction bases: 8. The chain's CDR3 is CASSGKRGANNEQFF. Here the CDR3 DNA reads TGTGCCAGCAGTGGAAAGCGGGGGGCTAACAATGAGCAGTTCTTC.

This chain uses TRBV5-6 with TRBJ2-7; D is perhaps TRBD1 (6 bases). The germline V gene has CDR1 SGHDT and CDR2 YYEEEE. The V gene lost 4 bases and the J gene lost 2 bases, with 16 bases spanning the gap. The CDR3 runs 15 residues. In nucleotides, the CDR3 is TGTGCCAGCAGCCTGGCCGGGACACCAACCTACGAGCAGTACTTC. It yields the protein CASSLAGTPTYEQYF.

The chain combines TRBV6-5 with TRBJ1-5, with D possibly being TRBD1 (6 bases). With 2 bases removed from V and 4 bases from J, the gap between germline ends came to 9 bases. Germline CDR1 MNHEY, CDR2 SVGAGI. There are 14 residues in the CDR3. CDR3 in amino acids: CASSYKQGNQPQHF. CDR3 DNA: TGTGCCAGCAGTTACAAACAGGGTAATCAGCCCCAGCATTTT.

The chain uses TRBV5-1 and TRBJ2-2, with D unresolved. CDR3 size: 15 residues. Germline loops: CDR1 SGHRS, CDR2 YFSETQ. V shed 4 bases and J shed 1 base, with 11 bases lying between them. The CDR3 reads CASSRWAENTGELFF. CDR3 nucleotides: TGCGCCAGCAGCCGTTGGGCAGAGAACACCGGGGAGCTGTTTTTT.

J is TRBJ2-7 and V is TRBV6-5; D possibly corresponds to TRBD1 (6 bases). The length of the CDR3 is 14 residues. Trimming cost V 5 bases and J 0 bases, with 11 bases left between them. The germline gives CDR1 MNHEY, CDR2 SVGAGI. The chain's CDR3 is CASSAEGGSYEQYF. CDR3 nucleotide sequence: TGTGCCAGCAGTGCCGAAGGGGGCTCCTACGAGCAGTACTTC.

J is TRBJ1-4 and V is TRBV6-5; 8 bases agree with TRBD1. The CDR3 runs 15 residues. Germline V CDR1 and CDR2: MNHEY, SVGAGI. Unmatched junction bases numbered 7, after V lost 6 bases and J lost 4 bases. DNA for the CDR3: TGTGCCAGCAGCGAGACAGGGGCTTTTAATGAAAAACTGTTTTTT. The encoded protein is CASSETGAFNEKLFF.

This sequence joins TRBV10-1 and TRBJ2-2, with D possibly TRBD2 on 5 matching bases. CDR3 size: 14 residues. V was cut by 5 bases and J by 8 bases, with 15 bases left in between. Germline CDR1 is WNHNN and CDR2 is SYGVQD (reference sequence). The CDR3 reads CASSPRGRGGELFF. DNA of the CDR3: TGCGCCAGCAGTCCCAGAGGGAGAGGTGGGGAGCTGTTTTTT.

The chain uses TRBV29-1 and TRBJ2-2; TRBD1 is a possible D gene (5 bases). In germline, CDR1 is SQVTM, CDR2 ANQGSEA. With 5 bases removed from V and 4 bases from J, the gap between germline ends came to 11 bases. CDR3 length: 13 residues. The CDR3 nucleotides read TGCAGCGTTATGGTTGGGGCCACCGGGGAGCTGTTTTTT. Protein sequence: CSVMVGATGELFF.

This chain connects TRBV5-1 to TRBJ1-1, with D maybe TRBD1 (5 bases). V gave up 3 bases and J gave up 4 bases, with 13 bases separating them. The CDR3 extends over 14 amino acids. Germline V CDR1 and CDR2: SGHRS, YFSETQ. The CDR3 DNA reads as TGCGCCAGCAGCTATCAGGGAAGTTCCACTGAAGCTTTCTTT. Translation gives CASSYQGSSTEAFF.